A selection of T cell receptor beta chains follows, all from one sample in a study of shared T cell receptors in the human thymus. This table comes from immunoSEQ multiplex PCR, and its TCRdb copy is limited to in-frame clones, with some not included. Among about 380,000 clones listed, over 90% were seen once. Sequencing used thymocytes. Receptor source: a human donor. Each CDR3 is given with its conserved first and last residue. D genes are given only for firm matches. Clone size appears in some rows only: once, few, many, or a class for an expanded clone.

J gene	V gene	clone size	D gene	CDR3 protein	CDR3 DNA
TRBJ2-1	TRBV6-4	-	-	CASSADSDPRPEQFF	TGTGCCAGCAGTGCAGATAGCGATCCCCGGCCTGAGCAGTTCTTC
TRBJ1-2	TRBV28	-	-	CASSSPRPRRIRSYGYTF	TGTGCCAGCTCCTCTCCACGACCTAGACGGATCCGAAGCTATGGCTACACCTTC
TRBJ2-2	TRBV7-9	once	TRBD2	CASSLRLAGGVYTGELFF	TGTGCCAGCAGCTTACGACTAGCGGGAGGAGTATACACCGGGGAGCTGTTTTTT
TRBJ2-3	TRBV14	-	-	CASSPEQGASTDTQYF	TGTGCCAGCAGCCCCGAACAGGGTGCTAGCACAGATACGCAGTATTTT
TRBJ2-1	TRBV14	-	-	CASSQERVNEQFF	TGTGCCAGCAGCCAAGAACGGGTTAATGAGCAGTTCTTC
TRBJ1-1	TRBV30	-	-	CAWNTGHDMNTEAFF	TGTGCCTGGAATACAGGGCACGACATGAACACTGAAGCTTTCTTT
TRBJ2-1	TRBV27	-	-	CASSLPDVTYNEQFF	TGTGCCAGCAGTTTACCGGACGTTACCTACAATGAGCAGTTCTTC
TRBJ2-1	TRBV7-9	-	TRBD2	CASSFLGTKSYNEQFF	TGTGCCAGCAGCTTTCTGGGGACTAAGTCCTACAATGAGCAGTTCTTC
TRBJ2-7	TRBV7-3	-	-	CASSFDHSYEQYF	TGTGCCAGCAGCTTCGACCACTCCTACGAGCAGTACTTC
TRBJ2-1	TRBV7-3	-	-	CASSLGCRSYNEQFF	TGTGCCAGCAGCTTAGGGTGCCGCTCCTACAATGAGCAGTTCTTC
TRBJ1-2	TRBV28	-	TRBD1	CASTRQGTYGYTF	TGTGCCAGCACTAGACAGGGAACCTATGGCTACACCTTC
TRBJ2-5	TRBV7-2	-	-	CASSLVPKETQYF	TGTGCCAGCAGCTTAGTACCAAAAGAGACCCAGTACTTC
TRBJ2-5	TRBV4-2	-	-	CASSQEDIVASQQTQYF	TGTGCCAGCAGCCAAGAAGATATAGTCGCTAGTCAGCAGACCCAGTACTTC
TRBJ1-2	TRBV13	-	TRBD1	CASSHLTGGIYYGYTF	TGTGCCAGCAGCCACCTGACAGGGGGAATATACTATGGCTACACCTTC
TRBJ2-2	TRBV7-2	-	TRBD2	CASSHIAGGRTGELFF	TGTGCCAGCAGCCATATAGCGGGAGGACGGACCGGGGAGCTGTTTTTT
TRBJ2-1	TRBV5-1	-	-	CASSLGLVNEQFF	TGCGCCAGCAGCTTGGGACTAGTCAATGAGCAGTTCTTC
TRBJ2-1	TRBV28	-	-	CASSTRPGPYNEQFF	TGTGCCAGCAGTACCCGCCCAGGTCCGTACAATGAGCAGTTCTTC
TRBJ1-3	TRBV27	-	-	CASRGVNSGNTIYF	TGTGCCAGCAGGGGGGTCAACTCTGGAAACACCATATATTTT
TRBJ2-5	TRBV18	-	-	CASSRKTKAQETQYF	TGTGCCAGCTCACGGAAAACAAAGGCGCAAGAGACCCAGTACTTC
TRBJ2-7	TRBV7-8	once	TRBD1	CASSSRTGDEQYF	TGTGCCAGCAGCTCCCGGACAGGGGACGAGCAGTACTTC
TRBJ2-7	TRBV7-9	-	-	CASSPYGYEQYF	TGTGCCAGCAGCCCGTACGGGTACGAGCAGTACTTC
TRBJ1-1	TRBV18	-	-	CASSPQRANTEAFF	TGTGCCAGCTCACCTCAGAGGGCGAACACTGAAGCTTTCTTT
TRBJ2-7	TRBV7-8	-	TRBD2	CASSRSGRAYEQYF	TGTGCCAGCAGCCGTAGCGGGAGGGCCTACGAGCAGTACTTC
TRBJ1-2	TRBV28	-	-	CASSFRGGANYGYTF	TGTGCCAGCAGTTTCCGAGGGGGGGCTAACTATGGCTACACCTTC
TRBJ2-7	TRBV27	-	-	CASTKARPGRHYEQYF	TGTGCCAGCACGAAGGCCCGGCCCGGGCGGCACTACGAGCAGTACTTC
TRBJ2-1	TRBV15	-	TRBD2	CATSRDPGLAGGSYNEQFF	TGTGCCACCAGCAGAGATCCCGGACTAGCGGGAGGAAGTTACAATGAGCAGTTCTTC
TRBJ2-1	TRBV10-1	-	-	CASSRRGLFSYNEQFF	TGCGCCAGCAGTCGGAGAGGACTTTTCTCCTACAATGAGCAGTTCTTC
TRBJ1-1	TRBV18	-	-	CASSRAGNEEDTEAFF	TGTGCCAGCTCACGGGCAGGGAACGAGGAGGACACTGAAGCTTTCTTT
TRBJ1-1	TRBV6-5	-	-	CASSLRQSRETEAFF	TGTGCCAGCAGTTTAAGACAATCCCGTGAAACTGAAGCTTTCTTT
TRBJ2-6	TRBV18	-	-	CASSPTNSGANVLTF	TGTGCCAGCTCACCGACGAACTCTGGGGCCAACGTCCTGACTTTC
TRBJ1-2	TRBV5-1	-	-	CASSLDRSSYGYTF	TGCGCCAGCAGCTTGGATCGCAGCTCCTATGGCTACACCTTC
TRBJ2-5	TRBV19	-	TRBD2	CASSIKDGRAGGETQYF	TGTGCCAGTAGTATAAAAGACGGGAGGGCCGGGGGAGAGACCCAGTACTTC
TRBJ2-7	TRBV5-1	-	-	CASSPRTLSYEQYF	TGCGCCAGCAGCCCCCGGACGCTCTCCTACGAGCAGTACTTC
TRBJ2-7	TRBV28	-	-	CASRVGRARDEQYF	TGTGCCAGCAGGGTCGGGCGGGCTCGGGACGAGCAGTACTTC
TRBJ1-1	TRBV27	-	TRBD1	CASSQPRQGWNTEAFF	TGTGCCAGCAGCCAACCTCGACAGGGGTGGAACACTGAAGCTTTCTTT
TRBJ2-5	TRBV29-1	-	-	CSANYQGLETQYF	TGCAGCGCCAACTACCAGGGTTTGGAGACCCAGTACTTC
TRBJ2-3	TRBV5-1	once	-	CASSSQRAWKDTQYF	TGCGCCAGCAGCTCCCAGCGGGCATGGAAAGATACGCAGTATTTT
TRBJ1-3	TRBV6-5	-	-	CASSPLGGNTIYF	TGTGCCAGCAGTCCCCTGGGGGGAAACACCATATATTTT
TRBJ2-7	TRBV20-1	-	-	CSARRGAEQYF	TGCAGTGCTAGACGGGGGGCCGAGCAGTACTTC
TRBJ1-1	TRBV27	-	-	CASRRDRERDTEAFF	TGTGCCAGCAGGCGGGACCGGGAAAGGGACACTGAAGCTTTCTTT
TRBJ2-7	TRBV7-9	-	TRBD2	CASSRKREGREQYF	TGTGCCAGCAGCCGTAAGCGGGAGGGCCGCGAGCAGTACTTC
TRBJ1-5	TRBV4-1	-	-	CASSQDSEAFWHHSNQPQHF	TGCGCCAGCAGCCAAGACAGCGAAGCTTTTTGGCACCATAGCAATCAGCCCCAGCATTTT
TRBJ1-1	TRBV11-2	-	TRBD1	CASRRNRDSLKNTEAFF	TGTGCCAGCAGGAGGAATCGGGACAGCCTTAAGAACACTGAAGCTTTCTTT
TRBJ1-5	TRBV27	-	TRBD1	CASSSLTGVDNQPQHF	TGTGCCAGCAGTTCCCTCACAGGGGTGGACAATCAGCCCCAGCATTTT
TRBJ2-3	TRBV18	-	-	CASGGLGTDTQYF	TGTGCCAGCGGGGGATTGGGCACAGATACGCAGTATTTT
TRBJ2-1	TRBV6-1	-	TRBD2	CASSEVLAGGPILNEQFF	TGTGCCAGCAGTGAAGTACTAGCGGGAGGGCCGATTTTGAATGAGCAGTTCTTC
TRBJ2-2	TRBV29-1	few	-	CSVKRGGREEANTGELFF	TGCAGCGTTAAAAGGGGAGGCAGGGAGGAAGCGAACACCGGGGAGCTGTTTTTT
TRBJ2-5	TRBV19	-	-	CASSPTGLLETQYF	TGTGCCAGTAGCCCGACTGGTCTATTGGAGACCCAGTACTTC
TRBJ1-2	TRBV28	few	TRBD1	CASRNRGYFRIF	TGTGCCAGCAGAAACAGGGGGTATTTCCGAATCTTC
TRBJ2-7	TRBV4-3	-	TRBD2	CASSQEPSGSSYEQYF	TGCGCCAGCAGCCAAGAGCCTAGCGGGAGCTCCTACGAGCAGTACTTC
TRBJ2-1	TRBV7-3	once	TRBD2	CASSLRLAGGRSNEQFF	TGTGCCAGCAGCTTACGACTAGCGGGAGGGAGGAGCAATGAGCAGTTCTTC
TRBJ2-1	TRBV4-3	-	TRBD1	CASSPHRGRNEQFF	TGCGCCAGCAGCCCCCACAGGGGCCGGAATGAGCAGTTCTTC
TRBJ1-4	TRBV27	-	TRBD1	CASSFGMGQINEKLFF	TGTGCCAGCAGTTTCGGGATGGGACAGATAAATGAAAAACTGTTTTTT
TRBJ2-7	TRBV6-1	-	TRBD2	CATFLSGAYEQYF	TGTGCCACCTTTCTGAGCGGGGCCTACGAGCAGTACTTC